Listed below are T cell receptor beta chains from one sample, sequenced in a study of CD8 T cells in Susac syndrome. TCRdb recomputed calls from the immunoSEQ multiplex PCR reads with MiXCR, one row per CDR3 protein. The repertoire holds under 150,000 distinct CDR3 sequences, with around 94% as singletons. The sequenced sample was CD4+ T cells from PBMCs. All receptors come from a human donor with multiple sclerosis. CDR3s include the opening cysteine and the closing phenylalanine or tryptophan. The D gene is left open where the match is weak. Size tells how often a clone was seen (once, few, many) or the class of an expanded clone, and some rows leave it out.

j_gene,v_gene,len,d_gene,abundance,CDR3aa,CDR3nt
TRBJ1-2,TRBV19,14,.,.,CASSTNWGNKGYTF,TGTGCCAGTAGTACAAACTGGGGAAACAAGGGCTACACCTTC
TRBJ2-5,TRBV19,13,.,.,CASSMGSTETQYF,TGTGCCAGTAGTATGGGCAGTACGGAGACCCAGTACTTC
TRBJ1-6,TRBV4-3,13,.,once,CASSQEEWGALHF,TGCGCCAGCAGCCAAGAGGAGTGGGGGGCCCTCCACTTT
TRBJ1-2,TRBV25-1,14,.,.,CASSGDTFTYGYTF,TGTGCCAGCAGTGGGGACACTTTCACGTATGGCTACACCTTC
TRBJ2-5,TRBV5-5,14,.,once,CASSTTTGSETQYF,TGTGCCAGCAGCACAACGACGGGGTCGGAGACCCAGTACTTC
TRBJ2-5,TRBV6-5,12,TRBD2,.,CASSRSGGTQYF,TGTGCCAGCAGCCGTAGCGGGGGGACCCAGTACTTC
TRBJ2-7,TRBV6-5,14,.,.,CASALSRDSYEQYF,TGTGCCAGCGCCCTATCGAGGGACTCCTACGAGCAGTACTTC
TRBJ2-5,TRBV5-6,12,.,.,CASSPLMQTQYF,TGTGCCAGCAGCCCCCTTATGCAGACCCAGTACTTC
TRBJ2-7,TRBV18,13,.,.,CASSPTRTGEQYF,TGTGCCAGCTCACCCACCCGAACTGGAGAGCAGTACTTC
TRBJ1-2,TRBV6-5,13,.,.,CASTTERVDGYTF,TGTGCCAGCACCACCGAGAGGGTAGATGGCTACACCTTC
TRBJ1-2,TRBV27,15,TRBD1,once,CASSLSGQGNYGYTF,TGTGCCAGCAGTTTATCGGGACAGGGGAATTATGGCTACACCTTC
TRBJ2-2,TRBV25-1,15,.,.,CASSGSYRYTGELFF,TGTGCCAGCAGTGGTTCGTACAGATACACCGGGGAGCTGTTTTTT
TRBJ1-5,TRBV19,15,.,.,CASSIGGYSNQPQHF,TGTGCCAGTAGTATTGGGGGGTACAGCAATCAGCCCCAGCATTTT
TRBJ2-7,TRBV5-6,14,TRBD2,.,CASSTREGFHEQYF,TGTGCCAGCAGCACCCGGGAGGGGTTCCACGAGCAGTACTTC
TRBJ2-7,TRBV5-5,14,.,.,CASSLGLPGTEQYF,TGTGCCAGCAGCTTGGGACTCCCCGGGACCGAGCAGTACTTC
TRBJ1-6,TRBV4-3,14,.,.,CASSQVEWGSPLHF,TGCGCCAGCAGCCAGGTGGAGTGGGGATCACCCCTCCACTTT
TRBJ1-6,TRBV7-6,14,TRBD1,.,CASSGTGDNSPLHF,TGTGCCAGCAGCGGTACAGGGGATAATTCACCCCTCCACTTT
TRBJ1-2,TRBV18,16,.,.,CASSPPYSGGLGGYTF,TGTGCCAGCTCACCACCGTACTCGGGGGGGCTCGGTGGCTACACCTTC
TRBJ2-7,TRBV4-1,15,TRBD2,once,CASSQFSGRTYEQYF,TGCGCCAGCAGCCAATTCAGCGGGAGAACCTACGAGCAGTACTTC
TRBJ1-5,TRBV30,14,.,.,CAWSIGRGNQPQHF,TGTGCCTGGAGTATTGGTCGGGGCAATCAGCCCCAGCATTTT
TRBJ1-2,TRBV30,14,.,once,CAWSSPTVPYGYTF,TGTGCCTGGAGTTCCCCTACAGTACCCTATGGCTACACCTTC
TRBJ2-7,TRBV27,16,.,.,CASTPKFGLGAYEQYF,TGTGCCAGCACCCCAAAATTTGGGCTGGGGGCCTACGAGCAGTACTTC
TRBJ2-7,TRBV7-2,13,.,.,CASSSTSNYEQYF,TGTGCCAGCAGCTCCACGAGTAACTACGAGCAGTACTTC
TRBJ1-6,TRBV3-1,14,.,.,CASSHREGRSPLHF,TGTGCCAGCAGCCACAGGGAAGGGAGGTCACCCCTCCACTTT
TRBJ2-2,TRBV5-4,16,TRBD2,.,CASSLQRGVNTGELFF,TGTGCCAGCAGCTTGCAACGGGGGGTAAACACCGGGGAGCTGTTTTTT
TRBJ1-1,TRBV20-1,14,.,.,CSARDPNRNTEAFF,TGCAGTGCTAGAGACCCCAACAGGAACACTGAAGCTTTCTTT
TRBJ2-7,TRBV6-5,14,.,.,CATWDRTDSREQYF,TGTGCCACCTGGGATCGGACGGACTCCCGGGAGCAGTACTTC
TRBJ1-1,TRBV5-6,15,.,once,CASSLPNTGYTEAFF,TGTGCCAGCAGCTTGCCTAACACAGGGTACACTGAAGCTTTCTTT
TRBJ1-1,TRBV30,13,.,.,CASRGSRGTEAFF,TGTGCATCGCGGGGCAGCCGAGGGACTGAAGCTTTCTTT
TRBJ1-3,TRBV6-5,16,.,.,CASSYNPLSSGNTIYF,TGTGCCAGCAGTTACAACCCTCTGAGCTCTGGAAACACCATATATTTT
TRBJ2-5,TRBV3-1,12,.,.,CASSPVEETQYF,TGTGCCAGCAGCCCCGTGGAGGAGACCCAGTACTTC
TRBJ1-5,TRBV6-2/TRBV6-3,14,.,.,CASNQGSSNQPQHF,TGTGCCAGCAACCAGGGGAGTAGCAATCAGCCCCAGCATTTT
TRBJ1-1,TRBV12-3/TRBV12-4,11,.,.,CASSYPLEAFF,TGTGCCAGCAGTTATCCACTTGAAGCTTTCTTT
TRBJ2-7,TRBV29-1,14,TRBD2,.,CSVYTSGSPYEQYF,TGCAGCGTCTACACTAGCGGGAGCCCCTACGAGCAGTACTTC
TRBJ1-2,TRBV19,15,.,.,CASSARAGQHYGYTF,TGTGCCAGTAGTGCCCGGGCCGGACAGCACTATGGCTACACCTTC
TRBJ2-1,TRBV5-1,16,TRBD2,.,CASSTAEAGSYNEQFF,TGCGCCAGCAGCACTGCTGAAGCGGGATCCTACAATGAGCAGTTCTTC
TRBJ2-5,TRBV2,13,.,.,CASSDFPQGTQYF,TGTGCCAGCAGTGATTTTCCGCAGGGGACCCAGTACTTC
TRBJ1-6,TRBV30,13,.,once,CAWSDALNSPLHF,TGTGCCTGGAGTGACGCGCTCAATTCACCCCTCCACTTT
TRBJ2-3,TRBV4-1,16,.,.,CASSPLWRGRADTQYF,TGCGCCAGCAGCCCACTTTGGAGGGGCAGGGCAGATACGCAGTATTTT
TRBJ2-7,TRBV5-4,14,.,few,CASSLQGPSYEQYF,TGTGCCAGCAGCTTGCAGGGACCCTCCTACGAGCAGTACTTC
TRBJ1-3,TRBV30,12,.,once,CAWSGTGNTIYF,TGTGCCTGGAGTGGGACTGGAAACACCATATATTTT
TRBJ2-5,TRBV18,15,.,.,CASSLLGQGGETQYF,TGTGCCAGCTCCCTACTTGGACAGGGAGGGGAGACCCAGTACTTC
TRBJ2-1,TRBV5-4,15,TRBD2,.,CASSFRTSGSREQFF,TGTGCCAGCAGCTTTAGGACTAGCGGGAGCAGGGAGCAGTTCTTC